The T cell receptor (beta chain) described here comes from a study of blood T cell repertoires in COVID-19. Whole-study context: There were acute and convalescent COVID-19 samples, and they came from the United States, Italy and Spain. The cDNA or gDNA used as material had been derived from T cells, B-cell-depleted T cells, or PBMCs.

V gave up 4 bases and J gave up 4 bases, with 14 bases separating them. Germline V gene sequence: CDR1 MGHRA, CDR2 YSYEKL. This CDR3 comprises 15 residues. Original methodology: From reference gene primer amplification, estimates of nucleated cell counts were derived. Sequenced by immunoSEQ multiplex PCR; TCRdb stores in-frame clones only, minus some. Clonal size and the V and J genes are those of that table, whereas D and trimming came from the DNA. The sample lists roughly 15,000 clones, around 77% occurring once. The TCR sequence derives from a human donor in a cohort sampled during active COVID-19. Sequencing was carried out using peripheral blood. The V call is TRBV4-1, the J call TRBJ2-1; tentative D call: TRBD2 (6 bases). CDR3 region: CASSRTGTPYNEQFF. The CDR3 nucleotides read TGCGCCAGCAGCCGCACCGGGACTCCTTACAATGAGCAGTTCTTC.